This T cell receptor beta chain was observed in a study of cytomegalovirus exposure and HLA in healthy donors. Study findings and constraints: Researchers catalogued some 160 TCR beta chains as cytomegalovirus-associated.

CDR1 and CDR2 (germline): WSHSY, SAAADI. V gave up 8 bases and J gave up 0 bases; unmatched junction bases: 3. The CDR3 extends over 14 amino acids. The assay was immunoSEQ multiplex PCR, and TCRdb's table has in-frame clones only and misses some. The sample has 120,000 to 150,000 clones, about 89% seen once. Worth noting for this clone: Antigen: not known.

Sequenced sample: PBMCs. The sequence was collected from a man aged 18 to 29 in good health and CMV-seronegative. The V call is TRBV10-2, the J call TRBJ1-5; 8 nucleotides align to TRBD1. The chain's CDR3 is CASDRGGSNQPQHF. The CDR3 nucleotides read TGCGCCAGCGACAGGGGTGGTAGCAATCAGCCCCAGCATTTT.